The 3 T cell receptor beta chains below come from one sample, sequenced in a study of vaccination effects on CD4 cells after COVID-19. This table comes from immunoSEQ multiplex PCR, and its TCRdb copy is limited to in-frame clones, with some not included. The sample lists 70,000 to 95,000 clones; roughly 74% were seen once. Before any sequencing was done, the ViraFEST assay used viral peptide pools to expand antigen-specific CD4+ T cells. Researchers isolated CD4+ T cells once 9 to 11 days of culture had elapsed. No antigen has been assigned to these receptors. The material sequenced was CD4+ T cells from PBMCs cultured with HCoV-229E spike peptides, taken before COVID-19 vaccination. The source of these receptors is a human donor who received a COVID-19 vaccine.

With regard to this clone: A junction end diverges from the germline sequence, so it may reflect a read error. This chain connects TRBV3-1 (or the pseudogene TRBV3-2) to TRBJ1-1; a weak D match, TRBD1 (6 bases). The length of the CDR3 is 13 residues. Germline CDR1 is LGHDT and CDR2 is YNNKEL (reference sequence). The CDR3, as DNA: TGTGCCAGCACCCAAAGGGGGGGCACTGAAGCTTTCTTT. Its translation: CASTQRGGTEAFF.

This clone is a singleton in its sample. The chain carries TRBV6-4 and TRBJ2-3, with 12 bases matching TRBD2. The CDR3 is 20 residues long. CDR1 is MRHNA and CDR2 is SNTAGT in the germline V gene. Trimming removed 7 bases from V and 2 bases from J; junction bases left unmatched: 19. In nucleotides, the CDR3 is TGTGCCAGCACCTACCGGGCTAGCGGGGGGGCCTTGGGCCTCACAGATACGCAGTATTTT. Its protein product is CASTYRASGGALGLTDTQYF.

The CDR3 loop is CASSLVGGPYTQYF. CDR3 nucleotides: TGTGCCAGCAGCTTAGTGGGTGGACCATATACGCAGTATTTT. V and J are TRBV11-1 and TRBJ2-3; D is uncertain. Germline-derived CDR1 and CDR2 are SGHAT and FQDESV (reference sequence). The length of the CDR3 is 14 residues. V lost 1 base to trimming and J lost 7 bases, with 12 bases between them.